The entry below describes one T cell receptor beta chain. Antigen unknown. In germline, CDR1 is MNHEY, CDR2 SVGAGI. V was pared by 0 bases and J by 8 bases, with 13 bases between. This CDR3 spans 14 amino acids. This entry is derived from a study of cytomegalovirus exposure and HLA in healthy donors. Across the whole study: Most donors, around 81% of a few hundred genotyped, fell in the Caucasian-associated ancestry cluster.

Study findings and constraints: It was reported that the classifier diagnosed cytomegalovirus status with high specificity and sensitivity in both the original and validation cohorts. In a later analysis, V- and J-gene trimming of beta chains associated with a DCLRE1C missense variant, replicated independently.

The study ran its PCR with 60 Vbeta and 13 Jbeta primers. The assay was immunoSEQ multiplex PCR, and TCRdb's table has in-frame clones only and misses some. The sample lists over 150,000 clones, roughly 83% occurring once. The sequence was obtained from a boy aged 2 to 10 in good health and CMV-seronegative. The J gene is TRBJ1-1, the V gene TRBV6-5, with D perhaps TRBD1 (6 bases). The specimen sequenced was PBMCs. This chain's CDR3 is CASSYSGRDIEAFF. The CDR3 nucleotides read TGTGCCAGCAGTTACTCGGGCAGGGACATCGAAGCTTTCTTT.